This is a list of T cell receptor beta chains from one sample in a study of T cell responses to AZD1222 COVID-19 vaccine. Profiled with immunoSEQ multiplex PCR; TCRdb holds only in-frame clones, not every one. The data show about 180,000 clones, with approximately 90% seen just once and approximately 7.2% held by the top ten. The specimen comprised peripheral blood, sampled on day 0 of AZD1222 vaccination. These TCRs come from an adult in good health. The CDR3 runs from the conserved cysteine through the conserved F or W. The D gene is left open where the match is weak. Expanded clones get a size class; other rows say once, few or many, or leave the size out.

-	TRBV6-8	TRBJ1-1	-	CASSYSNPPGTEAFF	TGTGCCAGCAGTTACTCGAACCCCCCGGGCACTGAAGCTTTCTTT
TRBD1	TRBV4-3	TRBJ2-5	-	CASSFRQGDGTQYF	TGCGCCAGCAGCTTCCGACAGGGGGACGGGACCCAGTACTTC
-	TRBV5-1	TRBJ2-4	-	CASSLAVSPGIDIQYF	TGCGCCAGCAGCTTGGCCGTCTCTCCGGGGATTGACATTCAGTACTTC
-	TRBV4-3	TRBJ2-7	-	CASSQEVGTGSYEQYF	TGCGCCAGCAGCCAAGAGGTCGGAACAGGGTCCTACGAGCAGTACTTC
TRBD2	TRBV6-5	TRBJ2-3	-	CASIPRGGSTDTQYF	TGTGCCAGCATCCCACGGGGGGGGTCCACAGATACGCAGTATTTT
-	TRBV2	TRBJ2-7	-	CASSVTGTNYEQYF	TGTGCCAGCAGTGTTACCGGGACCAACTACGAGCAGTACTTC
TRBD1	TRBV28	TRBJ1-5	-	CASSFSPRGLNQPQHF	TGTGCCAGCAGTTTCTCACCCAGGGGGCTTAATCAGCCCCAGCATTTT
TRBD1	TRBV7-2	TRBJ1-1	once	CASSTRQGPNTEAFF	TGTGCCAGCAGCACCCGACAGGGACCAAACACTGAAGCTTTCTTT
TRBD2	TRBV4-3	TRBJ2-7	-	CASSQEPPTSGGPYEQYF	TGCGCCAGCAGCCAAGAGCCCCCGACTAGCGGGGGGCCCTACGAGCAGTACTTC
TRBD1	TRBV19	TRBJ2-1	-	CASSPDRAAYNEQFF	TGTGCCAGTAGCCCCGACAGGGCAGCCTACAATGAGCAGTTCTTC
-	TRBV27	TRBJ2-1	once	CASSWGLAGDNEQFF	TGTGCCAGCAGTTGGGGTCTGGCCGGCGACAATGAGCAGTTCTTC
TRBD1	TRBV5-1	TRBJ2-1	-	CASSDTGGNEQFF	TGCGCCAGCAGCGATACAGGGGGGAATGAGCAGTTCTTC
-	TRBV28	TRBJ1-5	few	CASSPLARQKEHF	TGTGCCAGCAGTCCACTCGCCCGGCAGAAGGAGCATTTT
-	TRBV7-2	TRBJ2-1	-	CASSLGGGAGNEQFF	TGTGCCAGCAGCCTCGGAGGGGGGGCCGGTAATGAGCAGTTCTTC
TRBD1	TRBV28	TRBJ1-2	-	CASSPGTGNYGYTF	TGTGCCAGCAGTCCCGGGACAGGGAACTATGGCTACACCTTC
TRBD1	TRBV7-8	TRBJ1-1	-	CASSPETGQKAFF	TGTGCCAGCAGCCCTGAGACAGGGCAAAAAGCTTTCTTT
TRBD2	TRBV11-2	TRBJ2-5	-	CASSPRLAGWTQYF	TGTGCCAGCAGCCCGAGACTAGCGGGGTGGACCCAGTACTTC
-	TRBV21-1	TRBJ2-5	-	CASSKAQGRQGLQETQYF	TGTGCCAGCAGCAAAGCGCAAGGGAGACAGGGGTTACAAGAGACCCAGTACTTC
-	TRBV6-5	TRBJ1-1	-	CASKFFPGDTEAFF	TGTGCCAGTAAATTCTTCCCCGGGGACACTGAAGCTTTCTTT
TRBD1	TRBV7-8	TRBJ2-1	-	CASSLVGTGPHEQFF	TGTGCCAGCAGCTTGGTCGGGACAGGTCCGCATGAGCAGTTCTTC
TRBD1	TRBV7-2	TRBJ2-1	-	CASSRQGAGVNEQFF	TGTGCCAGCAGCAGACAGGGGGCCGGGGTCAATGAGCAGTTCTTC
-	TRBV6-5	TRBJ1-5	-	CASSTGSVQPQHF	TGTGCCAGCAGTACAGGGTCCGTACAGCCCCAGCATTTT
-	TRBV13	TRBJ1-2	once	CASSLGPGGYNYGYTF	TGTGCCAGCAGCTTAGGCCCGGGGGGTTATAACTATGGCTACACCTTC
-	TRBV29-1	TRBJ1-1	-	CSAGEGSGTEAFF	TGCAGCGCGGGGGAGGGAAGTGGCACTGAAGCTTTCTTT
TRBD1	TRBV3-1/TRBV3-2	TRBJ1-1	-	CASSPPGTAVNTEAFF	TGTGCCAGCAGCCCGCCAGGGACAGCCGTGAACACTGAAGCTTTCTTT
TRBD2	TRBV7-2	TRBJ2-1	-	CASSPLSSGPSYNEQFF	TGTGCCAGCAGCCCTTTGTCTAGCGGGCCTTCCTACAATGAGCAGTTCTTC
-	TRBV27	TRBJ1-5	-	CASRQTGHYSNQPQHF	TGTGCCAGCAGGCAGACGGGACACTATAGCAATCAGCCCCAGCATTTT
TRBD1	TRBV7-3	TRBJ2-1	-	CASSIDREDEQFF	TGTGCCAGCAGCATAGACAGGGAAGATGAGCAGTTCTTC
-	TRBV18	TRBJ2-2	once	CASSPPGVGTGELFF	TGTGCCAGCTCACCACCAGGGGTTGGGACCGGGGAGCTGTTTTTT
-	TRBV5-5	TRBJ1-1	-	CASSLANIAEAFF	TGTGCCAGCAGCTTGGCCAATATTGCTGAAGCTTTCTTT
-	TRBV6-5	TRBJ2-2	-	CASNPPGLNTGELFF	TGTGCCAGCAACCCCCCTGGACTGAACACCGGGGAGCTGTTTTTT
TRBD1	TRBV29-1	TRBJ1-2	-	CSVEDRVRGPYGYTF	TGCAGCGTTGAAGATCGGGTCAGGGGGCCCTATGGCTACACCTTC
TRBD2	TRBV30	TRBJ2-7	-	CAWSVVSGGHEQYF	TGTGCCTGGAGTGTAGTTAGCGGGGGTCACGAGCAGTACTTC
TRBD1	TRBV2	TRBJ1-2	-	CASSDRTGVYGYTF	TGTGCCAGCAGTGACAGGACAGGGGTATATGGCTACACCTTC
-	TRBV27	TRBJ2-4	-	CASSLYGPGNLAKNIQYF	TGTGCCAGCAGTTTATATGGCCCAGGGAATCTAGCCAAAAACATTCAGTACTTC
TRBD1	TRBV10-2	TRBJ1-5	-	CASSRTGTGGNQPQHF	TGCGCCAGCAGTAGGACCGGGACAGGGGGCAATCAGCCCCAGCATTTT